The text below deals with one TCR beta chain. Antigen: not known. Sequencing was performed with immunoSEQ multiplex PCR; in TCRdb, only in-frame clones are kept and a portion is missing. The table has almost 40,000 clones, roughly 95% seen once. These data come from a study of graft-versus-host responses after intestinal transplantation. Study background: Every transplant recipient was induced with anti-thymocyte globulin, then maintained on tacrolimus and steroids for two to four years. Overall study results and limits: Recipient bone marrow held GvH clones, some seen earlier in ileum or blood.

Germline V gene lookup returns CDR1 LGHNA and CDR2 YSLEER. The CDR3 is made up of 14 amino acids. V gave up 2 bases and J gave up 3 bases, with 11 bases separating them. The chain has TRBV4-3 and TRBJ2-7; D is undetermined. The receptor was derived from a human donor who was the organ donor for an intestinal transplant. Sequenced here: unstimulated CD8+ T cells sorted from spleen or lymph node cells, sampled before transplant. In nucleotides, the CDR3 is TGCGCCAGCAGCCAACTTAGGTCGGGCTACGAGCAGTACTTC. This codes for CASSQLRSGYEQYF.